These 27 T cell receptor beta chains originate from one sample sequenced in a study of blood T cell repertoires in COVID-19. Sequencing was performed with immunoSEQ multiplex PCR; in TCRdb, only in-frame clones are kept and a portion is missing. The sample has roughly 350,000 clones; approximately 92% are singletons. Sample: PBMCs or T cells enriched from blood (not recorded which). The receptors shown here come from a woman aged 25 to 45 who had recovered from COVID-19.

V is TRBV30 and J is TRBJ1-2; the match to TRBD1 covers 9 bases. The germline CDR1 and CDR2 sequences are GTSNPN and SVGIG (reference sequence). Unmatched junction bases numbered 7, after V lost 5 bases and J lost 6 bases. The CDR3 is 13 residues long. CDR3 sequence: CAWVGTGGHGYTF. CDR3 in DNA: TGTGCCTGGGTGGGCACAGGGGGCCATGGCTACACCTTC.

This CDR3 is CASSLPQRGFGEAFF. CDR3 DNA: TGTGCCAGCAGTTTGCCCCAACGCGGGTTTGGTGAAGCTTTCTTT. The chain joins TRBV28 to TRBJ1-1; unclear D gene. The CDR3 length is 15 residues. V lost 3 bases, J lost 7 bases, and 18 bases lay in between. Germline CDR1 MDHEN, CDR2 SYDVKM.

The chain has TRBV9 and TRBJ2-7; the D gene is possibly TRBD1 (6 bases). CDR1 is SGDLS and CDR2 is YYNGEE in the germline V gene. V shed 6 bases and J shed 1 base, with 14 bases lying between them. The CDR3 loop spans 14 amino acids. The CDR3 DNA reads TGTGCCAGCACGCCGGGACAAGCTTCCTACGAGCAGTACTTC. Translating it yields CASTPGQASYEQYF.

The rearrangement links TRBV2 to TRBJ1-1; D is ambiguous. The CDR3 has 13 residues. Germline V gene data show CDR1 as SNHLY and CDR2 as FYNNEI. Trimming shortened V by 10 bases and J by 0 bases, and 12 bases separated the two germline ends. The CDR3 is CATGIYMNTEAFF. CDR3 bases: TGTGCCACGGGGATATACATGAACACTGAAGCTTTCTTT.

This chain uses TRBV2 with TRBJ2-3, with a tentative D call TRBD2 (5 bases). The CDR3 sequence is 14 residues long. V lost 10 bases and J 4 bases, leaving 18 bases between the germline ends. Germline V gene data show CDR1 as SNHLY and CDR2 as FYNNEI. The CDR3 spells CATSGVVFPDTQYF. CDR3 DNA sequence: TGTGCCACCTCCGGGGTGGTCTTCCCAGATACGCAGTATTTT.

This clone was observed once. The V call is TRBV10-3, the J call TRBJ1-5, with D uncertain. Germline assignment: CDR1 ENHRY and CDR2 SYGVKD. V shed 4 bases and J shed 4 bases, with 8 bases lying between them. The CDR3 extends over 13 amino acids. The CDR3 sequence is CAISVGSNQPQHF. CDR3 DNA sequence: TGTGCCATCAGTGTTGGGAGTAATCAGCCCCAGCATTTT.

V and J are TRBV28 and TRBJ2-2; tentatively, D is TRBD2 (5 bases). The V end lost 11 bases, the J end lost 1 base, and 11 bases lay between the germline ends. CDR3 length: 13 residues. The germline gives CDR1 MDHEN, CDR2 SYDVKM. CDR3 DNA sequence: TGTGCCGGAGGCGGAGGGAACACCGGGGAGCTGTTTTTT. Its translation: CAGGGGNTGELFF. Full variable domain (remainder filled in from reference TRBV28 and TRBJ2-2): DVKVTQSSRYLVKRTGEKVFLECVQDMDHENMFWYRQDPGLGLRLIYFSYDVKMKEKGDIPEGYSVSREKKERFSLILESASTNQTSMYLCAGGGGNTGELFFGEGSRLTVL.

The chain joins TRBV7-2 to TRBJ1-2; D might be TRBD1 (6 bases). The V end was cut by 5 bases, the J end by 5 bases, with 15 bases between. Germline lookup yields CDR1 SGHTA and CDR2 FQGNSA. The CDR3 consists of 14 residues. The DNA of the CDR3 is TGTGCCAGCAGCACCCTGCGGCAGGGGTATGGCTACACCTTC. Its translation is CASSTLRQGYGYTF. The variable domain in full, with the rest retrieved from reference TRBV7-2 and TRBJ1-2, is GAGVSQSPSNKVTEKGKDVELRCDPISGHTALYWYRQSLGQGLEFLIYFQGNSAPDKSGLPSDRFSAERTGGSVSTLTIQRTQQEDSAVYLCASSTLRQGYGYTFGSGTRLTVV.

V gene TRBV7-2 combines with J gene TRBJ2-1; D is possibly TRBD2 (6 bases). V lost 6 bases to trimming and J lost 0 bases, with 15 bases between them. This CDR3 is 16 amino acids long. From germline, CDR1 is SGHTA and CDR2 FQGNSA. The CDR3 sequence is CASSLGTSTSYNEQFF. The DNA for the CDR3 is TGTGCCAGCAGTCTAGGGACTTCCACCTCCTACAATGAGCAGTTCTTC.

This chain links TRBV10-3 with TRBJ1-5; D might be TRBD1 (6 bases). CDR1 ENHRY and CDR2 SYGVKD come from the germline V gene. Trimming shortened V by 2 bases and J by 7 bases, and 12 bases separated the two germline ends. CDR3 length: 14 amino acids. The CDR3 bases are TGTGCCATCAGTGAGGGGAGGGGGGTACAGCCCCAGCATTTT. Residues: CAISEGRGVQPQHF.

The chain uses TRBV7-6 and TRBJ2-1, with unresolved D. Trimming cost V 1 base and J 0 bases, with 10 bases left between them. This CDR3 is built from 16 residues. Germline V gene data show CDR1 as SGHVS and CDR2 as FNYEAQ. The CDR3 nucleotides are TGTGCCAGCAGCTTAGAGCGCCCCAGCTCCTACAATGAGCAGTTCTTC. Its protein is CASSLERPSSYNEQFF.

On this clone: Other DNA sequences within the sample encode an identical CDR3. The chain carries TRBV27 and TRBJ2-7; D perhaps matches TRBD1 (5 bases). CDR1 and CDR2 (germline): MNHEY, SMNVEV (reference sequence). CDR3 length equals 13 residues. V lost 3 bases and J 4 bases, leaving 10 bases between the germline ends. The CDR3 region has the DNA TGTGCCAGCAGTTTTGCAGGGCCATACGAGCAGTACTTC. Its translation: CASSFAGPYEQYF.

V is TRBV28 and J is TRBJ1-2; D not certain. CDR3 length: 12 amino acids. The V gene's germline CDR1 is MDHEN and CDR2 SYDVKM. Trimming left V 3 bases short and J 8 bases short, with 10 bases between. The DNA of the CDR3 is TGTGCCAGCAGTTTGGCAAAGCGGGGCTACACCTTC. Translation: CASSLAKRGYTF.

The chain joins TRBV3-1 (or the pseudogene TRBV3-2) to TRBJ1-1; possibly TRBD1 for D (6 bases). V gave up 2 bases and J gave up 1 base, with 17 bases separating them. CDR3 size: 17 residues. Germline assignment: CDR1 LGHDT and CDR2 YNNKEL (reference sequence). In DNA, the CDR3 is TGTGCCAGCAGCCAACAGGACAGAACACGTTCGAACACTGAAGCTTTCTTT. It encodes CASSQQDRTRSNTEAFF.

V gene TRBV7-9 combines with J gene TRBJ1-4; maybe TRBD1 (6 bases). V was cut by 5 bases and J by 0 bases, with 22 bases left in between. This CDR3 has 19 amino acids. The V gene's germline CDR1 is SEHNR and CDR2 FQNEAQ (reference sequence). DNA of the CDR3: TGTGCCAGCAGCGCGAACCAGGGGAAAACCGGCTCAACTAATGAAAAACTGTTTTTT. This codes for CASSANQGKTGSTNEKLFF. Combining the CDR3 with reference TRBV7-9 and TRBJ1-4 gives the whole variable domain DTGVSQNPRHKITKRGQNVTFRCDPISEHNRLYWYRQTLGQGPEFLTYFQNEAQLEKSRLLSDRFSAERPKGSFSTLEIQRTEQGDSAMYLCASSANQGKTGSTNEKLFFGSGTQLSVL.

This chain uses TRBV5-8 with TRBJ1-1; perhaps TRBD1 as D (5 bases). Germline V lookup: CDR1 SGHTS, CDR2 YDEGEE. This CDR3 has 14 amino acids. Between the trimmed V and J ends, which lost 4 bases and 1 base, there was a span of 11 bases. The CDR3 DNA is TGTGCCAGCAGCCTGGACACAACGAACACTGAAGCTTTCTTT. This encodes CASSLDTTNTEAFF.

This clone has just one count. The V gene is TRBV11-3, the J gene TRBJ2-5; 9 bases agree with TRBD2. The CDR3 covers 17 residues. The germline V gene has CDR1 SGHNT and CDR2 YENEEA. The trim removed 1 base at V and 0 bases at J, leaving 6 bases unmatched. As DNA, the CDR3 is TGTGCCAGCAGCTTAGTATTGGCGGGGGGGCACCAAGAGACCCAGTACTTC. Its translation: CASSLVLAGGHQETQYF.

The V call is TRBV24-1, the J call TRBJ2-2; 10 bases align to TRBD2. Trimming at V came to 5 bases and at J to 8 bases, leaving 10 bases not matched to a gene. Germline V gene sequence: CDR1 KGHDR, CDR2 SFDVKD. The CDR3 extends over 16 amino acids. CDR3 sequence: CATSGLSGRADGELFF. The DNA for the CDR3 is TGTGCCACCAGTGGGCTGAGCGGGAGGGCCGATGGGGAGCTGTTTTTT.

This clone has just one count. The CDR3 protein is CASSIARGTDYGYTF. The CDR3 bases are TGTGCCAGTAGTATAGCCCGAGGGACAGACTATGGCTACACCTTC. V and J are TRBV19 and TRBJ1-2; 7 bases are shared with TRBD1. Germline V lookup: CDR1 LNHDA, CDR2 SQIVND (reference sequence). V lost 1 base and J lost 3; bases outside the gene matches: 5. This CDR3 comprises 15 residues.

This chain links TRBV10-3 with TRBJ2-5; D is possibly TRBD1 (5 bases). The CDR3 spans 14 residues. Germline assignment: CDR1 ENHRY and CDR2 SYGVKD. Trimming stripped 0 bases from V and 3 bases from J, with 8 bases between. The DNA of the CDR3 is TGTGCCATCAGTGAGTCGAGACAGAAAGAGACCCAGTACTTC. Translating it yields CAISESRQKETQYF.

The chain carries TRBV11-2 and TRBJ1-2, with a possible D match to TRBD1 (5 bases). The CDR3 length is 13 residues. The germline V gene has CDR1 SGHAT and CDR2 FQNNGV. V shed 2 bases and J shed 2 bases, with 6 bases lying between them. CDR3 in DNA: TGTGCCAGCAGCTTATCAGGGAACTATGGCTACACCTTC. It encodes CASSLSGNYGYTF.

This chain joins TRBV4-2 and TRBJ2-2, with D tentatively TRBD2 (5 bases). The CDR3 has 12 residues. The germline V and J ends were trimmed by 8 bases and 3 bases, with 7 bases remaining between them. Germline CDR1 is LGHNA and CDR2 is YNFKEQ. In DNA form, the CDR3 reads TGTGCCAGCGGGAGCCACACCGGGGAGCTGTTTTTT. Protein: CASGSHTGELFF.

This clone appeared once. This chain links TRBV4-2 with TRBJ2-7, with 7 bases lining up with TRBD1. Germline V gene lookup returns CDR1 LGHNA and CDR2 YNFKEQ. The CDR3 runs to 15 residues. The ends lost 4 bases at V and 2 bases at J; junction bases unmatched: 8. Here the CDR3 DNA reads TGTGCCAGCAGCCGAGATGGACAGGCGACCTACGAGCAGTACTTC. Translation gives CASSRDGQATYEQYF.

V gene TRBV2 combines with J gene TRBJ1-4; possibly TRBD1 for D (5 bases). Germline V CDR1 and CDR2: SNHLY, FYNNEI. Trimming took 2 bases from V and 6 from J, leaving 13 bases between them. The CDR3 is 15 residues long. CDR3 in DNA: TGTGCCAGCAGTGAAAGGGGTCAAAACCATGAAAAACTGTTTTTT. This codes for CASSERGQNHEKLFF.

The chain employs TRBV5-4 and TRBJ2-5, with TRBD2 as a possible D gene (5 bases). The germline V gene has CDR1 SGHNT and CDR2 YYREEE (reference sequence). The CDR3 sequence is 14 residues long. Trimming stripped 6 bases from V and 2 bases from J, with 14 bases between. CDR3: CASTLGLSQETQYF. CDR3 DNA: TGTGCCAGCACCCTAGGACTCTCTCAAGAGACCCAGTACTTC.

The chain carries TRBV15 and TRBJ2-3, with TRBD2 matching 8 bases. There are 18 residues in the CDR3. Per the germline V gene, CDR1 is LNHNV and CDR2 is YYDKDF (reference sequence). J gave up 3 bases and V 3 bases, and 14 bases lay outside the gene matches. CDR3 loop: CATSSARASGGETDTQYF. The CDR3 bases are TGTGCCACCAGCAGCGCCCGGGCGAGCGGGGGCGAGACAGATACGCAGTATTTT. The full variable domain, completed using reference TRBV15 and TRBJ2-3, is DAMVIQNPRYQVTQFGKPVTLSCSQTLNHNVMYWYQQKSSQAPKLLFHYYDKDFNNEADTPDNFQSRRPNTSFCFLDIRSPGLGDTAMYLCATSSARASGGETDTQYFGPGTRLTVL.

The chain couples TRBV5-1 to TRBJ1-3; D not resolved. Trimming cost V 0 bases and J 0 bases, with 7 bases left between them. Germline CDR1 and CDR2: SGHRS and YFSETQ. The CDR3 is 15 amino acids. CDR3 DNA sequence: TGCGCCAGCAGCTTGGAAGCGGGCTCTGGAAACACCATATATTTT. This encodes CASSLEAGSGNTIYF.